This T cell receptor beta chain was captured by sequencing in a study of a mutant IDH1 vaccine in newly diagnosed glioma. Study at large: Vaccines began 4-6 weeks after radiotherapy alone, or with temozolomide cycles. Antecedent treatment encompassed radiotherapy, temozolomide, or their combination; the majority received both.

The CDR3 spans 13 residues. Germline V gene lookup returns CDR1 SGHRS and CDR2 YFSETQ. The V end was cut by 4 bases, the J end by 7 bases, with 12 bases between. Concerning this clone itself: Its antigen is unknown.

Documented time point: week 5, during vaccination. It was 300 ug of mutant IDH1 20-mer peptide that made up each vaccine dose, given with topical imiquimod. The assay was immunoSEQ multiplex PCR, and TCRdb's table has in-frame clones only and misses some. Among around 34,000 clones listed, 45% to 70% were seen once. The sequencing here drew on PBMCs, taken from a glioma patient whose treatment included an IDH1 peptide vaccine. The receptor was derived from a young woman with glioma. The J gene is TRBJ1-5, the V gene TRBV5-1, with D possibly matching TRBD1 (5 bases). The CDR3, as DNA: TGCGCCAGCAGCCCGGGACCAGGGCAGCCCCAGCATTTT. Protein: CASSPGPGQPQHF.